Described below is a single TCR beta chain sequence and its context. These data belong to a study of blood T cell repertoires in COVID-19. The overall study: The study drew acute and convalescent COVID-19 samples from the United States, Italy and Spain. In each case, the material was cDNA or gDNA derived from T cells, B-cell-depleted T cells, or PBMCs.

Per germline, CDR1 SGDLS and CDR2 YYNGEE. This CDR3 comprises 15 residues. Trimming stripped 3 bases from V and 8 bases from J, with 17 bases between. Authors' data handling: Reference gene primer amplification yielded estimated nucleated cell counts. Generated by immunoSEQ multiplex PCR, the TCRdb table keeps only in-frame clones and is missing some. From that table come the V and J calls and clone size; the DNA was used to work out D and trimming. The table includes over 95,000 clones, 81% detected once. The chain links TRBV9 to TRBJ1-4; possibly TRBD1 for D (6 bases). The sequence came from a human donor in a cohort sampled during active COVID-19. The sample taken for sequencing was peripheral blood. CDR3 DNA: TGTGCCAGCAGCGGCTCCGGGACAACGTTCGAAAAACTGTTTTTT. It encodes CASSGSGTTFEKLFF.